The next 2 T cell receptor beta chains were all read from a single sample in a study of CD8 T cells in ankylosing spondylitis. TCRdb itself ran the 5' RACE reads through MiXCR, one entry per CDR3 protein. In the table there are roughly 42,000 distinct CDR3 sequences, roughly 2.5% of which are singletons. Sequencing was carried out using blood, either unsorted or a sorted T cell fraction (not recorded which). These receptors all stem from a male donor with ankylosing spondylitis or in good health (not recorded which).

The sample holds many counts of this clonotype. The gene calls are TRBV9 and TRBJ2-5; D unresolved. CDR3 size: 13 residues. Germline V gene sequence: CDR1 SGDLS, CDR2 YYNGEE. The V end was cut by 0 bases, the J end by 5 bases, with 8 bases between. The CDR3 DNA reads TGTGCCAGCAGCGTAGAAGGTCCGGAGACCCAGTACTTC. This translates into CASSVEGPETQYF.

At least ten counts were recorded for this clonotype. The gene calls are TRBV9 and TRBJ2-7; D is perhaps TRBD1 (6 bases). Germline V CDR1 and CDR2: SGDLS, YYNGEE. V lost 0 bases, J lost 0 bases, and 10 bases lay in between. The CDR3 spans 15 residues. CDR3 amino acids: CASSVGGPSSYEQYF. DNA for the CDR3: TGTGCCAGCAGCGTAGGGGGGCCTAGCTCCTACGAGCAGTACTTC.